The 29 T cell receptor beta chains reported below all come from one sample, sequenced in a study of Ad26.COV2.S vaccination and SARS-CoV-2 variants. The treatment denotes: over 15 received Ad26.COV2.S at low or high dose, single or two shots; 5 received placebo; per-sample allocation not given. Vaccine and placebo recipients were sampled on day 63 after the first injection. Here immunoSEQ multiplex PCR was the method, and the copy in TCRdb shows in-frame clones only, minus some. The sample yields roughly 300,000 clones, approximately 90% seen once. This specimen consisted of peripheral blood, obtained in a trial of Ad26.COV2.S vaccine versus placebo. These receptors were taken from a person aged 18 to 65 who received the Ad26.COV2.S COVID-19 vaccine or a placebo.

This clone has only one observation. This chain's CDR3 is CASSRAAGPNTEAFF. CDR3 in DNA: TGTGCCAGCAGTCGCGCTGCAGGGCCGAACACTGAAGCTTTCTTT. This chain links TRBV28 with TRBJ1-1; possibly TRBD1 for D (5 bases). The CDR3 totals 15 residues. V lost 5 bases to trimming and J lost 1 base, with 14 bases between them. CDR1 and CDR2 from the germline V gene are MDHEN and SYDVKM.

This clone was found once. The chain is built from TRBV29-1 and TRBJ1-4; D may be TRBD1 (6 bases). V was trimmed by 5 bases and J by 8 bases, leaving 15 bases between them. The CDR3 is made up of 13 amino acids. Per germline, CDR1 SQVTM and CDR2 ANQGSEA. The CDR3 DNA sequence: TGCAGCGTTTCCCTCAGGGGAAGGGAAAAACTGTTTTTT. It specifies CSVSLRGREKLFF.

This clone was found a few times. V gene TRBV6-6 combines with J gene TRBJ2-1; D is ambiguous. Germline loops: CDR1 MNHNY, CDR2 SVGAGI (reference sequence). The V and J ends lost 5 bases and 4 bases respectively, with 3 bases between them. The CDR3 extends over 11 amino acids. This chain's CDR3 is CASSPYNEQFF. CDR3 DNA: TGTGCCAGCAGTCCATACAATGAGCAGTTCTTC.

The chain carries TRBV10-3 and TRBJ1-1, with 7 positions matching TRBD1. This CDR3 is 16 amino acids long. Germline V lookup: CDR1 ENHRY, CDR2 SYGVKD. J was trimmed by 1 base and V by 6 bases; bases with no gene match: 11. The DNA of the CDR3 is TGTGCCATCAGGGAGACAGGGTTAGGCCCGAACACTGAAGCTTTCTTT. Translated, it gives CAIRETGLGPNTEAFF.

This clone showed up just once. J is TRBJ2-5 and V is TRBV18; unclear D gene. V shed 0 bases and J shed 5 bases, with 10 bases lying between them. CDR3 length equals 14 residues. Germline CDR1 and CDR2: KGHSH and LQKENI. CDR3 sequence (DNA): TGTGCCAGCTCACCACCGGGTGGCAGGGAGACCCAGTACTTC. Its translation: CASSPPGGRETQYF.

The genes are TRBV13 and TRBJ2-1; weak D call: TRBD1 (5 bases). Trimming took off 0 bases at V and 0 bases at J, with 9 bases between the two ends. CDR1 is PRHDT, CDR2 FYEKMQ, per germline (reference sequence). The CDR3 covers 16 residues. The DNA of the CDR3 is TGTGCCAGCAGCTTAGGCCTCACAGGCTCCTACAATGAGCAGTTCTTC. Its translation: CASSLGLTGSYNEQFF.

This clone was seen just once. This rearrangement joins TRBV10-3 to TRBJ2-1, with 9 bases fitting TRBD2. J gave up 0 bases and V 4 bases, and 4 bases lay outside the gene matches. Germline lookup yields CDR1 ENHRY and CDR2 SYGVKD. The CDR3 is 16 amino acids. The CDR3 DNA reads as TGTGCCATCAGTGGTGGTAGCGGGGGCTCCTACAATGAGCAGTTCTTC. Its protein is CAISGGSGGSYNEQFF.

J is TRBJ1-1 and V is TRBV30; a weak D match, TRBD1 (6 bases). The ends were cut back, 8 bases at V and 0 bases at J, with 13 bases in the middle. Germline CDR1 and CDR2: GTSNPN and SVGIG (reference sequence). The CDR3 has 13 residues. The chain's CDR3 is CARDTVMNTEAFF. The CDR3 DNA follows: TGTGCCCGGGACACCGTGATGAACACTGAAGCTTTCTTT.

V gene TRBV19 combines with J gene TRBJ1-1; the D gene is possibly TRBD1 (5 bases). Germline V lookup: CDR1 LNHDA, CDR2 SQIVND (reference sequence). V dropped 2 bases and J dropped 0 bases, with 10 bases sitting between them. CDR3 length: 15 residues. The DNA for the CDR3 is TGTGCCAGTAGTATATCCGGGACCGTGAACACTGAAGCTTTCTTT. It codes for CASSISGTVNTEAFF.

This chain links TRBV4-3 with TRBJ2-1; D possibly corresponds to TRBD2 (7 bases). The CDR3 consists of 16 residues. V dropped 4 bases and J dropped 5 bases, with 18 bases sitting between them. The germline CDR1 and CDR2 sequences are LGHNA and YSLEER. The CDR3 coding sequence is TGCGCCAGCAGCCCTTGGGGGGGGCTGGGGAACAATGAGCAGTTCTTC. Its protein product is CASSPWGGLGNNEQFF.

CDR3 nucleotide sequence: TGTGCCATCAGCACTAGCGGGGGGACCACGGGAGATACGCAGTATTTT. It codes for CAISTSGGTTGDTQYF. The chain has TRBV10-3 and TRBJ2-3, with TRBD2 identical over 12 bases. Trimming at V came to 6 bases and at J to 5 bases, leaving 9 bases not matched to a gene. There are 16 residues in the CDR3. CDR1 ENHRY and CDR2 SYGVKD come from the germline V gene.

This clone was seen only once. This chain joins TRBV4-3 and TRBJ1-4, with D maybe TRBD1 (5 bases). The CDR3 loop spans 17 amino acids. V gave up 1 base and J gave up 0 bases, with 12 bases separating them. The germline V gene encodes CDR1 LGHNA and CDR2 YSLEER. The CDR3 DNA reads TGCGCCAGCAGCCAAGGGGGGACGGGCGCAACTAATGAAAAACTGTTTTTT. This sequence encodes CASSQGGTGATNEKLFF.

This clone was detected a few times. The CDR3: CASSELPGGEGNYGYTF. CDR3 sequence (DNA): TGCGCCAGCAGTGAACTACCGGGAGGGGAAGGTAACTATGGCTACACCTTC. This sequence joins TRBV10-1 and TRBJ1-2; D possibly corresponds to TRBD1 (5 bases). CDR1 and CDR2 from the germline V gene are WNHNN and SYGVQD (reference sequence). Trimming took off 3 bases at V and 1 base at J, with 18 bases between the two ends. The CDR3 loop spans 17 amino acids.

This rearrangement joins TRBV15 to TRBJ2-2; D assignment may be TRBD1 or TRBD2 (7 bases each). This CDR3 region has 14 residues. Trimming cost V 3 bases and J 10 bases, with 15 bases left between them. Germline-derived CDR1 and CDR2 are LNHNV and YYDKDF (reference sequence). The CDR3 loop reads CATSSRGGNTELFF. In nucleotides, the CDR3 is TGTGCCACCAGCAGCAGGGGGGGGAACACGGAGCTGTTTTTT.

The genes are TRBV5-5 and TRBJ2-7; tentative D call: TRBD1 (6 bases). CDR1 and CDR2 (germline): SGHKS, YYEKEE (reference sequence). CDR3 length: 15 residues. Trimming cost V 1 base and J 0 bases, with 11 bases left between them. The CDR3 coding sequence is TGTGCCAGCAGCTTGTTGGGCAGGGGCTCCTACGAGCAGTACTTC. Protein: CASSLLGRGSYEQYF.

This clone has just a few counts. The V and J genes are TRBV7-3 and TRBJ2-2; D is possibly TRBD2 (6 bases). This CDR3 spans 14 amino acids. Trimming removed 4 bases at V and 0 bases at J, with 6 bases between. Germline CDR1 is SGHTA and CDR2 is FQGTGA. In DNA form, the CDR3 reads TGTGCCAGCAGCTCGGGGGCGAACACCGGGGAGCTGTTTTTT. Encoded protein: CASSSGANTGELFF.

J is TRBJ2-2 and V is TRBV6-2 or TRBV6-3, with 9 positions matching TRBD1. The trim removed 5 bases at V and 4 bases at J, leaving 2 bases unmatched. In germline, CDR1 is MNHEY, CDR2 SVGEGT. The CDR3 length is 14 residues. The CDR3 here is CASSDRGSTGELFF. CDR3 sequence (DNA): TGTGCCAGCAGTGACAGGGGGTCCACCGGGGAGCTGTTTTTT.

V gene TRBV19 combines with J gene TRBJ2-3; D uncertain. Germline V gene lookup returns CDR1 LNHDA and CDR2 SQIVND (reference sequence). V lost 4 bases and J 2 bases, leaving 7 bases between the germline ends. The CDR3 contains 13 residues. CDR3 in DNA: TGTGCCAGTAGTAGTTCGGTCACAGATACGCAGTATTTT. This codes for CASSSSVTDTQYF.

The chain couples TRBV11-2 to TRBJ1-2, with 10 bases lining up with TRBD1. Losses at the gene ends were 5 bases for V and 3 bases for J; bases not matched to a gene: 3. The germline V gene has CDR1 SGHAT and CDR2 FQNNGV. The CDR3 is made up of 14 amino acids. This chain's CDR3 is CASSLDRGDYGYTF. In nucleotides, the CDR3 is TGTGCCAGCAGCCTGGACAGGGGGGACTATGGCTACACCTTC.

The chain combines TRBV5-1 with TRBJ1-2; D gene unclear. The CDR3 is 14 amino acids. CDR1 SGHRS and CDR2 YFSETQ come from the germline V gene. V gave up 0 bases and J gave up 4 bases, with 10 bases separating them. CDR3 DNA sequence: TGCGCCAGCAGCTTGGGTGAGGGTATCTATGGCTACACCTTC. Its protein product is CASSLGEGIYGYTF.

V is TRBV4-1 and J is TRBJ2-5, with D possibly matching TRBD2 (6 bases). CDR1 is MGHRA and CDR2 is YSYEKL in the germline V gene. Trimming removed 4 bases at V and 5 bases at J, with 20 bases between. The length of the CDR3 is 16 residues. As DNA, the CDR3 is TGCGCCAGCAGCCCCCATGAATCAGCCCGGGGGGAGACCCAGTACTTC. Its protein is CASSPHESARGETQYF.

This clone showed up just once. The genes are TRBV7-9 and TRBJ2-7; D tentatively fits TRBD1 or TRBD2 (5 bases each). Trimming cost V 3 bases and J 7 bases, with 10 bases left between them. The length of the CDR3 is 12 residues. Germline CDR1 SEHNR, CDR2 FQNEAQ (reference sequence). CDR3 protein: CASSFSWGEQYF. Written as DNA, the CDR3 is TGTGCCAGCAGCTTTAGCTGGGGGGAGCAGTACTTC.

The gene calls are TRBV6-5 and TRBJ2-7; 7 positions match TRBD2. The V gene end was trimmed by 10 bases and the J gene end by 2 bases; junction bases not matched to a gene: 8. The CDR3 covers 13 residues. Germline V gene sequence: CDR1 MNHEY, CDR2 SVGAGI. The CDR3 spells CATSGTATYEQYF. CDR3 DNA: TGTGCCACCAGCGGGACTGCTACCTACGAGCAGTACTTC.

The V and J genes are TRBV30 and TRBJ2-1; 9 nucleotides match TRBD1. V shed 0 bases, J shed 7 bases, and the junction held 4 bases outside the gene matches. Germline assignment: CDR1 GTSNPN and CDR2 SVGIG (reference sequence). The CDR3 is made up of 14 amino acids. CDR3 DNA sequence: TGTGCCTGGAGTGTAGGACAGGGGTCAAATGAGCAGTTCTTC. Encoded protein: CAWSVGQGSNEQFF. The full variable domain, its missing parts supplied by reference TRBV30 and TRBJ2-1, is SQTIHQWPATLVQPVGSPLSLECTVEGTSNPNLYWYRQAAGRGLQLLFYSVGIGQISSEVPQNLSASRPQDRQFILSSKKLLLSDSGFYLCAWSVGQGSNEQFFGPGTRLTVL.

The chain is built from TRBV29-1 and TRBJ2-3; 11 bases map to TRBD2. Germline values: CDR1 SQVTM, CDR2 ANQGSEA. The CDR3 length is 14 residues. The V and J ends lost 5 bases and 2 bases, in that order; junction bases with no gene match: 3. DNA of the CDR3: TGCAGCGTTATGACTAGCGGGAACACAGATACGCAGTATTTT. Residues: CSVMTSGNTDTQYF.

The J gene is TRBJ2-7, the V gene TRBV5-6; a weak D match, TRBD1 (6 bases). Trimming took off 4 bases at V and 3 bases at J, with 8 bases between the two ends. The CDR3 consists of 12 residues. Germline-derived CDR1 and CDR2 are SGHDT and YYEEEE. CDR3 loop: CASSGQFYEQYF. The CDR3 bases are TGTGCCAGCAGCGGACAGTTCTACGAGCAGTACTTC.

The chain combines TRBV5-1 with TRBJ2-7; TRBD2 aligns across 8 bases. The CDR3 spans 15 residues. V lost 2 bases, J lost 2 bases, and 6 bases stayed unmatched. Germline V gene sequence: CDR1 SGHRS, CDR2 YFSETQ. CDR3 residues: CASSFAAGETYEQYF. The CDR3 coding sequence is TGCGCCAGCAGCTTCGCAGCGGGAGAGACCTACGAGCAGTACTTC. Together with reference TRBV5-1 and TRBJ2-7, the CDR3 gives the full variable domain: KAGVTQTPRYLIKTRGQQVTLSCSPISGHRSVSWYQQTPGQGLQFLFEYFSETQRNKGNFPGRFSGRQFSNSRSEMNVSTLELGDSALYLCASSFAAGETYEQYFGPGTRLTVT.

J is TRBJ2-5 and V is TRBV4-2; TRBD1 agrees at 8 bases. There are 13 residues in the CDR3. The germline gives CDR1 LGHNA, CDR2 YNFKEQ. The V segment lost 4 bases and the J segment 2 bases; nucleotides outside the gene matches: 0. CDR3 protein: CASSRDRQETQYF. CDR3 DNA sequence: TGTGCCAGCAGCCGGGACAGGCAAGAGACCCAGTACTTC.

CDR3 sequence (DNA): TGTGCCAGCCTCGGGGTCTACGAGCAGTACTTC. As protein: CASLGVYEQYF. This chain connects TRBV28 to TRBJ2-7, with TRBD2 as a possible D gene (5 bases). Trimming left V 8 bases short and J 3 bases short, with 8 bases between. The germline V gene has CDR1 MDHEN and CDR2 SYDVKM. This CDR3 is built from 11 residues. The full variable domain, in which reference TRBV28 and TRBJ2-7 provide the parts outside the CDR3, is DVKVTQSSRYLVKRTGEKVFLECVQDMDHENMFWYRQDPGLGLRLIYFSYDVKMKEKGDIPEGYSVSREKKERFSLILESASTNQTSMYLCASLGVYEQYFGPGTRLTVT.